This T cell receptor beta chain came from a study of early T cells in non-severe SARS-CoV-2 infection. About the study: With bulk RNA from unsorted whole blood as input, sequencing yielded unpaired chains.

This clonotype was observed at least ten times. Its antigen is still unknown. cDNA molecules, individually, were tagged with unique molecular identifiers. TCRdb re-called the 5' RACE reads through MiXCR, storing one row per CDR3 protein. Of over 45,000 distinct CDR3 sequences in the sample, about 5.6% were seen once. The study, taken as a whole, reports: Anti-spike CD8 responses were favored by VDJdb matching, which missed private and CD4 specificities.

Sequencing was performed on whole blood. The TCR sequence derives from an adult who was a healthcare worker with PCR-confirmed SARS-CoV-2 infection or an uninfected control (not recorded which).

The CDR3 DNA reads TGCAGCGTTGAAAGGAGTCTGAACTATGGCTACACCTTC. It is translated as CSVERSLNYGYTF. The chain links TRBV29-1 to TRBJ1-2, with D uncertain. V lost 2 bases and J lost 2, with 9 bases in between. CDR1 is SQVTM and CDR2 is ANQGSEA in the germline V gene. This CDR3 contains 13 residues. The variable domain in full, completed from reference TRBV29-1 and TRBJ1-2, reads SAVISQKPSRDICQRGTSLTIQCQVDSQVTMMFWYRQQPGQSLTLIATANQGSEATYESGFVIDKFPISRPNLTFSTLTVSNMSPEDSSIYLCSVERSLNYGYTFGSGTRLTVV.